This is a list of T cell receptor beta chains from one sample in a study of breast tumors, draining lymph nodes, adjacent tissues. From the multiplex PCR reads, TCRdb called clonotypes with MiXCR, one entry per CDR3 protein. The data show around 150,000 distinct CDR3 sequences, over 25% seen once. The sample consisted of axillary lymph node tissue. The origin of the receptors is a female donor with breast cancer. Some clones in this sample may be carry-over from other donors' samples. Each CDR3 is given with its conserved first and last residue. D genes are given only for firm matches. Clone size is given for some rows only: seen once, a few or many times, or a class if the clone is expanded.

>TRBJ1-5|many|NA|TRBV20-1
TGCAGTGCTAGAGATCTATGGGGGGGGATTGGCAATCAGCCCCAGCATTTT
CSARDLWGGIGNQPQHF
>TRBJ2-3|many|NA|TRBV5-1
TGCGCCAGCAGCCCCTTGAGGGGGAGTAGCACAGATACGCAGTATTTT
CASSPLRGSSTDTQYF
>TRBJ2-7|many|TRBD2|TRBV11-2
TGTGCCAGCAGCTTAGATCGGGGGGCCTACGAGCAGTACTTC
CASSLDRGAYEQYF
>TRBJ1-2|many|TRBD1|TRBV7-2
TGTGCCAGCAGCCGGGACAGAGGCGACTATGGCTACACCTTC
CASSRDRGDYGYTF
>TRBJ1-1|few|NA|TRBV29-1
TGCAGCGTTGGAACATATCCGAGGGGCACTGAAGCTTTCTTT
CSVGTYPRGTEAFF
>TRBJ2-2|many|NA|TRBV6-1
TGTGCCAGCAGTGAACGTAAAAGCCTCTCGAACACCGGGGAGCTGTTTTTT
CASSERKSLSNTGELFF
>TRBJ1-1|NA|NA|TRBV5-6
TGTGCCAGCAGCTTATCAGAGGGTCCCGGGACTGAAGCTTTCTTT
CASSLSEGPGTEAFF
>TRBJ1-2|many|TRBD1|TRBV6-2/TRBV6-3
TGTGCCAGCAGTTACCAACAGGGGCTTGGAGGCTACACCTTC
CASSYQQGLGGYTF
>TRBJ2-1|many|NA|TRBV2
TGTGCCAGCAGTGAAATGGGGTCAGAGGACAATGAGCAGTTCTTC
CASSEMGSEDNEQFF
>TRBJ2-3|many|TRBD2|TRBV5-6
TGTGCCAGCAGCTTGGTATCGGCGGGGGACGAGTATTTT
CASSLVSAGDEYF
>TRBJ2-7|NA|NA|TRBV7-7
TGTGCTAGTGAACAGGTTCACGAGCAGTACTTC
CASEQVHEQYF
>TRBJ1-2|many|TRBD1|TRBV20-1
TGCAGTGCCCCAGGTGGGGGACAGGCAGGCAGCTATGGCTACACCTTC
CSAPGGGQAGSYGYTF
>TRBJ2-2|many|TRBD2|TRBV6-5
TGTGCCAGCAGTCAAGGACTAGCGGGGGAAACCGGGGAGCTGTTTTTT
CASSQGLAGETGELFF
>TRBJ2-6|many|NA|TRBV6-5
TGTGCCAGCAGACCGTCCGGGGCCAACGTCCTGACTTTC
CASRPSGANVLTF
>TRBJ2-1|many|TRBD1|TRBV7-9
TGTGCCAGCAGCTTAGGGGGACAGTCCTACAATGAGCAGTTCTTC
CASSLGGQSYNEQFF
>TRBJ2-7|many|NA|TRBV2
TGTGCCAGCAGTACCCAGGGGTACGAGCAGTACTTC
CASSTQGYEQYF
>TRBJ1-2|many|NA|TRBV7-9
TGTGCCAGCAGCTTATCCTCTGTTGGTGGCTACACCTTC
CASSLSSVGGYTF
>TRBJ1-2|many|NA|TRBV24-1
TGTGCCACCAGTGATTTAGGAGAAGAGGGGGTCTATGGCTACACCTTC
CATSDLGEEGVYGYTF
>TRBJ2-1|many|TRBD2|TRBV5-6
TGTGCCAGCAGCTTAGCGCGTTTAACCGGGACTAGCCCCTACAATGAGCAGTTCTTC
CASSLARLTGTSPYNEQFF
>TRBJ1-3|many|TRBD1|TRBV12-3/TRBV12-4
TGTGCCAGCAGCCCACGACAGGGCTCTGGAAACACCATATATTTT
CASSPRQGSGNTIYF
>TRBJ2-7|NA|NA|TRBV9
TGTGCCAGCAGCGTAGGCGGGACAGCTTACGAGCAGTACTTC
CASSVGGTAYEQYF
>TRBJ2-3|NA|TRBD2|TRBV6-2/TRBV6-3
TGTGCCAGCAGTCACGGTGCGGGGGGGCCCAGAGATACGCAGTATTTT
CASSHGAGGPRDTQYF
>TRBJ1-1|few|TRBD1|TRBV20-1
TGCAGTGCTAAACAGGGGACCATGAACACTGAAGCTTTCTTT
CSAKQGTMNTEAFF
>TRBJ2-3|NA|TRBD2|TRBV19
TGTGCCAGTATTAGCGGGGGAAAGGTTGCGCAGTATTTT
CASISGGKVAQYF
>TRBJ2-7|once|TRBD1|TRBV3-1
TGCGCCAACAGCCCGGGACAGGGGAGCACCTACGAGCAGTACTTC
CANSPGQGSTYEQYF
>TRBJ1-6|many|TRBD1|TRBV20-1
TGCAGTGCTAGAGTGTCGGAGGGGGCGAGTTATTCACCCCTCCACTTT
CSARVSEGASYSPLHF
>TRBJ2-2|many|TRBD1|TRBV5-6
TGTGCCAGCAGCTTACGAGACAGGGACACCGGGGAGCTGTTTTTT
CASSLRDRDTGELFF
>TRBJ2-6|many|TRBD1|TRBV24-1
TGTGCCACCAGTGATGCCGGGACAGGGAACTCTGGGGCCAACGTCCTGACTTTC
CATSDAGTGNSGANVLTF
>TRBJ1-1|NA|TRBD1|TRBV7-2
TGTGCCAGCGGGGGACAGTTGAACACTGAAGCTCTCTTT
CASGGQLNTEALF
>TRBJ2-3|many|NA|TRBV6-5
TGTGCCAGCAGTTGGCAGCCAAACACAGATACGCAGTATTTT
CASSWQPNTDTQYF
>TRBJ2-1|many|NA|TRBV11-1
TGTGCCAGCAGCTTAGTAGGTCAGGATGAGCAATTCTTC
CASSLVGQDEQFF
>TRBJ1-2|NA|NA|TRBV10-3
TGTGCCATCAGTGAGTCGCCAGGGTACACCTTC
CAISESPGYTF
>TRBJ2-3|NA|NA|TRBV11-1
TGTGCCAGCAGCTTAGACGTGGAGGGGAGACAGTATTTT
CASSLDVEGRQYF
>TRBJ1-6|many|NA|TRBV6-4
TGTGCCAGCAGTTCGGACCCGGCGGGTTCACCCCTCCACTTT
CASSSDPAGSPLHF
>TRBJ2-2|many|TRBD2|TRBV4-2
TGTGCCAGCAGCCAAGCGGGACTAATACCCGGGGAGCTGTTTTTT
CASSQAGLIPGELFF
>TRBJ2-1|many|NA|TRBV9
TGTGCCAGCAGCGTGGACAGCCAATACTACAATGAGCAGTTCTTC
CASSVDSQYYNEQFF
>TRBJ2-2|many|NA|TRBV7-3
TGTGCCAGCAGCTCTGACAACCTCAACACCGGGGAGCTGTTTTTT
CASSSDNLNTGELFF
>TRBJ1-6|many|TRBD1|TRBV20-1
TGCAGTGCCGTTTTCGGGACAGGGGGTTTTAATTCACCCCTCCACTTT
CSAVFGTGGFNSPLHF
>TRBJ2-1|many|TRBD1|TRBV6-2/TRBV6-3
TGTGCCAGCAGTTTTGACAGGGCATACAATGAGCAGTTCTTC
CASSFDRAYNEQFF
>TRBJ2-3|NA|NA|TRBV5-1
TGCGCCAGCACCGACAGCACAGATACGCAGTATTTT
CASTDSTDTQYF
>TRBJ2-3|many|TRBD1|TRBV5-1
TGCGCCAGCAGCCCCGGGACAGGGGGCAGTGGGAATACGCAGTATTTT
CASSPGTGGSGNTQYF
>TRBJ1-2|many|TRBD1|TRBV5-6
TGTGCCAGCAGCTCCATGGCCGGACAGGGAGGCGGCTACACCTTC
CASSSMAGQGGGYTF
>TRBJ1-4|NA|NA|TRBV2
TGTGCCAGCAGCAACAGGGCCAGGAATGAAAAACTGTTTTTT
CASSNRARNEKLFF
>TRBJ2-6|NA|NA|TRBV6-5
TGTGCCAGCAGTTCCACTGGGGGTCCCTCTGGGGCCAACGTCCTGACTTTC
CASSSTGGPSGANVLTF
>TRBJ1-2|many|TRBD1|TRBV12-3/TRBV12-4
TGTGCCAGCAGTTTAGGCCCTCGGGACAGCCCTTATGGCTACACCTTC
CASSLGPRDSPYGYTF
>TRBJ1-3|many|NA|TRBV19
TGTGCCAGTAGTATGGGGTCCCTTTGGGACACCATATATTTT
CASSMGSLWDTIYF
>TRBJ2-3|many|TRBD1|TRBV2
TGTGCCAGCAGGGGGACAGGGAGCACAGATACGCAGTATTTT
CASRGTGSTDTQYF
>TRBJ1-1|many|NA|TRBV20-1
TGCAGTGCTACGGTGGGACAGAACACTGAAGCTTTCTTT
CSATVGQNTEAFF